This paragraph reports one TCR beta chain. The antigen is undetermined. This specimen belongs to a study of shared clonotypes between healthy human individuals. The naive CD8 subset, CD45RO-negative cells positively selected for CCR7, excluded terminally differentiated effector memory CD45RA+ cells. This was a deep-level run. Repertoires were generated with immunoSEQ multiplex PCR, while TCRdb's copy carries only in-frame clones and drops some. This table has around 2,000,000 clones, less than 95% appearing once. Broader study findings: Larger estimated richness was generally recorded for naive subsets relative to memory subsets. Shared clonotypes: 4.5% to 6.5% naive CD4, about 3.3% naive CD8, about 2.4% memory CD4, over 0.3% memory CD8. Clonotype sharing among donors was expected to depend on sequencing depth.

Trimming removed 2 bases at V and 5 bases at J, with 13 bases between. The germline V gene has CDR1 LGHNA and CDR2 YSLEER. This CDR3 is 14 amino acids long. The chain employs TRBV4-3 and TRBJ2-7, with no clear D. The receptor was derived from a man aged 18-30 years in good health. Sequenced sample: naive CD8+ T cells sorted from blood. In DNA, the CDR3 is TGCGCCAGCAGCCAAAATTACGGCAGAGACGAGCAGTACTTC. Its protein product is CASSQNYGRDEQYF.